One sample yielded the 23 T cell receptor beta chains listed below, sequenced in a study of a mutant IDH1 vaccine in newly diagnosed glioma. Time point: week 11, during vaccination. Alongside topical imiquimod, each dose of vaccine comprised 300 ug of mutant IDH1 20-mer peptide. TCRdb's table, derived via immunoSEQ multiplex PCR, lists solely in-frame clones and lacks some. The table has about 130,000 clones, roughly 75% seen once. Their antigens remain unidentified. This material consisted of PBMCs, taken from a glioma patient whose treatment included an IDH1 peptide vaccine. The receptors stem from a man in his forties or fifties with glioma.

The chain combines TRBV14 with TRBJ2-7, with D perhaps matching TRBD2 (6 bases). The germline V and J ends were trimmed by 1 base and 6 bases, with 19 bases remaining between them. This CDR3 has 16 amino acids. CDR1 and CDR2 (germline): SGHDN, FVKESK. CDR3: CASSQVSAGRGSEQYF. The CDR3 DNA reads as TGTGCCAGCAGCCAAGTTTCTGCGGGAAGAGGGTCCGAGCAGTACTTC.

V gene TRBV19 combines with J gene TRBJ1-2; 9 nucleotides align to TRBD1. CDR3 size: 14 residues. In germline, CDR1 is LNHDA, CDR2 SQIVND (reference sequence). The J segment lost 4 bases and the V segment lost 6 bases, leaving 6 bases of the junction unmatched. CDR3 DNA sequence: TGTGCCAGTAGCCGGGACAGGGTGGTCTATGGCTACACCTTC. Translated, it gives CASSRDRVVYGYTF.

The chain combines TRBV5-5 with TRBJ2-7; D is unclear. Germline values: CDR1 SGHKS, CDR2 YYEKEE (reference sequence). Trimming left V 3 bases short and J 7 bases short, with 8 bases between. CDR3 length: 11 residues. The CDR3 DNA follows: TGTGCCAGCAGCTACCTTGGAGAGCAGTACTTC. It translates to CASSYLGEQYF. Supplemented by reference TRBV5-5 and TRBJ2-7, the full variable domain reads DAGVTQSPTHLIKTRGQQVTLRCSPISGHKSVSWYQQVLGQGPQFIFQYYEKEERGRGNFPDRFSARQFPNYSSELNVNALLLGDSALYLCASSYLGEQYFGPGTRLTVT.

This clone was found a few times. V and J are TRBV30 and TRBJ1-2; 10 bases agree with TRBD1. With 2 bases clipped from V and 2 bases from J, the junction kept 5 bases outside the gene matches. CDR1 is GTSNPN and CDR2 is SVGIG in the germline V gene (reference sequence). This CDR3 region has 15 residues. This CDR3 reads CAWSSRDRGNYGYTF. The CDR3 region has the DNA TGTGCCTGGAGTTCCCGGGACAGGGGAAACTATGGCTACACCTTC.

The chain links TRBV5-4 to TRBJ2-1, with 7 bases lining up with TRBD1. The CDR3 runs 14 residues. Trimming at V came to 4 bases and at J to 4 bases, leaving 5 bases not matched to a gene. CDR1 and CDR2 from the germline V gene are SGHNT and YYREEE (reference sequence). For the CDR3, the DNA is TGTGCCAGCAGCCCCGGGACAGTTTACAATGAGCAGTTCTTC. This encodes CASSPGTVYNEQFF.

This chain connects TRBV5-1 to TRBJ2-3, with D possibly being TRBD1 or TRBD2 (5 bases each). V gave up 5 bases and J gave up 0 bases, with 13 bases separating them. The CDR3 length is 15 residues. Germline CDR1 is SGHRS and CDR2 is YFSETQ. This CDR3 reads CASRLSGTSTDTQYF. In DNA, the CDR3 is TGCGCCAGCAGGCTCTCCGGGACGAGCACAGATACGCAGTATTTT.

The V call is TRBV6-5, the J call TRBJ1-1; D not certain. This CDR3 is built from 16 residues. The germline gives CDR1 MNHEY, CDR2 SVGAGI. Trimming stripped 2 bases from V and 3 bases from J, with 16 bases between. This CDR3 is CASSYRDLGPYTEAFF. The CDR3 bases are TGTGCCAGCAGTTACAGGGATTTAGGCCCCTACACTGAAGCTTTCTTT.

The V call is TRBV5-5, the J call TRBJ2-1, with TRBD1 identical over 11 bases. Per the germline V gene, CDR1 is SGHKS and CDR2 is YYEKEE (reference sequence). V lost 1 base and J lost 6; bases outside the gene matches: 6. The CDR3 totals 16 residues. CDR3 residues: CASSLRPGTGGNEQFF. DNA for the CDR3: TGTGCCAGCAGCTTGAGACCCGGGACAGGGGGCAATGAGCAGTTCTTC.

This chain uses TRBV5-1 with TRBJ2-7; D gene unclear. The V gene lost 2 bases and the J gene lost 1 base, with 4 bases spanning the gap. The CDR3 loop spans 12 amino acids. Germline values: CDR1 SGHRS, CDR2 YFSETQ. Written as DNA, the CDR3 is TGCGCCAGCAGCTTTGTATCCTACGAGCAGTACTTC. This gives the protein CASSFVSYEQYF.

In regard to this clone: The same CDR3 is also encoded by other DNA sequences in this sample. This chain's CDR3 is CAWSEDLITDTQYF. The DNA for the CDR3 is TGTGCCTGGAGTGAAGACTTGATCACAGATACGCAGTATTTT. The V gene is TRBV30, the J gene TRBJ2-3; D uncertain. The CDR3 extends over 14 amino acids. Germline V lookup: CDR1 GTSNPN, CDR2 SVGIG (reference sequence). V was clipped by 1 base and J by 2 bases, with 10 bases between them. Full variable domain (remainder filled in from reference TRBV30 and TRBJ2-3): SQTIHQWPATLVQPVGSPLSLECTVEGTSNPNLYWYRQAAGRGLQLLFYSVGIGQISSEVPQNLSASRPQDRQFILSSKKLLLSDSGFYLCAWSEDLITDTQYFGPGTRLTVL.

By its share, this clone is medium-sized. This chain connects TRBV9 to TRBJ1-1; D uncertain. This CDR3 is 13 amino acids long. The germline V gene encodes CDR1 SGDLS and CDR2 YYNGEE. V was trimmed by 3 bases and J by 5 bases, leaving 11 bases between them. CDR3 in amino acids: CASSATAGTEAFF. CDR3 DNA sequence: TGTGCCAGCAGCGCCACGGCGGGTACTGAAGCTTTCTTT.

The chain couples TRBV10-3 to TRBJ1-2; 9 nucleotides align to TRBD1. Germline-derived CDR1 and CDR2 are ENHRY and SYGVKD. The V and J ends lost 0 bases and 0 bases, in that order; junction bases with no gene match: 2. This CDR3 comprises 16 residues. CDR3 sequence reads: CAISESRQGANYGYTF. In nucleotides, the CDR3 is TGTGCCATCAGTGAGTCAAGACAGGGGGCTAACTATGGCTACACCTTC.

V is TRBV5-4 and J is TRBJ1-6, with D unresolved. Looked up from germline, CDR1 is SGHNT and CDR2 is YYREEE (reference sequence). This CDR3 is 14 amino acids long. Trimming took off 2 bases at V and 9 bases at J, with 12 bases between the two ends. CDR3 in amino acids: CASSFYGVGSPLHF. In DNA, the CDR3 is TGTGCCAGCAGCTTCTACGGGGTAGGTTCACCCCTCCACTTT. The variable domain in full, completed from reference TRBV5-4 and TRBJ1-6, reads ETGVTQSPTHLIKTRGQQVTLRCSSQSGHNTVSWYQQALGQGPQFIFQYYREEENGRGNFPPRFSGLQFPNYSSELNVNALELDDSALYLCASSFYGVGSPLHFGNGTRLTVT.

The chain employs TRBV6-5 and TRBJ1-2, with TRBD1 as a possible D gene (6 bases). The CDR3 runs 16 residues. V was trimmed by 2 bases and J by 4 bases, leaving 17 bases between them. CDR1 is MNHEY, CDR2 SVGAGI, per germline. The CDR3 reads CASSYTPGRGIYGYTF. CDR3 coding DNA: TGTGCCAGCAGTTACACCCCCGGGAGGGGGATCTATGGCTACACCTTC.

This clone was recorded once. CDR3 amino acids: CASGFQTGGNQPQHF. The CDR3 nucleotides are TGTGCTAGTGGTTTCCAAACAGGAGGAAATCAGCCCCAGCATTTT. The genes are TRBV12-5 and TRBJ1-5, with D tentatively TRBD1 (5 bases). The germline V gene encodes CDR1 LGHNT and CDR2 FRNRAP. The CDR3 totals 15 residues. V gave up 3 bases and J gave up 4 bases, with 13 bases separating them.

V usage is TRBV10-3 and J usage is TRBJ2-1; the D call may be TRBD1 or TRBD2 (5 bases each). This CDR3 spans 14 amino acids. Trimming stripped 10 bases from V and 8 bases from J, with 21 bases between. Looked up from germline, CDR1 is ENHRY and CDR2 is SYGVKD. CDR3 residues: CASTEGNPMHEQFF. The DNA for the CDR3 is TGTGCCAGCACAGAGGGGAATCCTATGCATGAGCAGTTCTTC.

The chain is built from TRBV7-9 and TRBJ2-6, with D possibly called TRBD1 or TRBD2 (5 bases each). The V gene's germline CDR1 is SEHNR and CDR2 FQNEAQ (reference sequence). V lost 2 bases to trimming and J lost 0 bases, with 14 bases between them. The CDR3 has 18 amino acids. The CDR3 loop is CASSLWGTGISGANVLTF. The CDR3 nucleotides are TGTGCCAGCAGCTTATGGGGGACGGGTATCTCTGGGGCCAACGTCCTGACTTTC.

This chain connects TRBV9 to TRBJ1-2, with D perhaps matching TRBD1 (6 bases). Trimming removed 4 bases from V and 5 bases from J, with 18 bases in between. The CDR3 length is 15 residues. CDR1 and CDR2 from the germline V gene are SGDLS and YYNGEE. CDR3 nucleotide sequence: TGTGCCAGCAGCCAATCCGGTCAGGGGCTATATGGCTACACCTTC. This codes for CASSQSGQGLYGYTF.

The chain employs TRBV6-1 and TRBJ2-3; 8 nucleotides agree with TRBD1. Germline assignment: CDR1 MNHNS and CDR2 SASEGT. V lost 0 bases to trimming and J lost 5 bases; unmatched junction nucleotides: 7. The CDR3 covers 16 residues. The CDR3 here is CASSEAVRGLGDTQYF. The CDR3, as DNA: TGTGCCAGCAGTGAAGCGGTCAGGGGGCTAGGAGATACGCAGTATTTT.

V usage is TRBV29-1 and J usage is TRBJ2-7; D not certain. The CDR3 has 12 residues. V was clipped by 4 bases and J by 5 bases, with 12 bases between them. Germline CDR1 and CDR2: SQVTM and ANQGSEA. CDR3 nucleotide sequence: TGCAGCGTTGGTGGGCAGATTGACGAGCAGTACTTC. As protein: CSVGGQIDEQYF.

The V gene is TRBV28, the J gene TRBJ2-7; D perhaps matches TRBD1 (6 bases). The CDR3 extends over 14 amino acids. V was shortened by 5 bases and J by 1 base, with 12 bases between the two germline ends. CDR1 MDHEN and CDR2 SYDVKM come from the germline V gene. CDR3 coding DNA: TGTGCCAGCAGTGAGACAGGTTATTCCTACGAGCAGTACTTC. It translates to CASSETGYSYEQYF.

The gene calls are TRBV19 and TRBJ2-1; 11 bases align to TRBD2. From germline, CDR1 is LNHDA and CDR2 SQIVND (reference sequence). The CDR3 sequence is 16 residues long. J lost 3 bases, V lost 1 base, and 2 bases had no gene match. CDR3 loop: CASSIGLAGIYNEQFF. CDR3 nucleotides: TGTGCCAGTAGTATAGGACTAGCGGGGATCTACAATGAGCAGTTCTTC.

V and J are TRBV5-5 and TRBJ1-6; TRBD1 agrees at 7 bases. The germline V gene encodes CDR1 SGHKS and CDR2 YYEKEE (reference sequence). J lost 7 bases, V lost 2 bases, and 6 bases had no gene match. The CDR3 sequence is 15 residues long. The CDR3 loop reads CASSLTGVENSPLHF. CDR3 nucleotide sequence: TGTGCCAGCAGCTTAACAGGGGTGGAGAATTCACCCCTCCACTTT.